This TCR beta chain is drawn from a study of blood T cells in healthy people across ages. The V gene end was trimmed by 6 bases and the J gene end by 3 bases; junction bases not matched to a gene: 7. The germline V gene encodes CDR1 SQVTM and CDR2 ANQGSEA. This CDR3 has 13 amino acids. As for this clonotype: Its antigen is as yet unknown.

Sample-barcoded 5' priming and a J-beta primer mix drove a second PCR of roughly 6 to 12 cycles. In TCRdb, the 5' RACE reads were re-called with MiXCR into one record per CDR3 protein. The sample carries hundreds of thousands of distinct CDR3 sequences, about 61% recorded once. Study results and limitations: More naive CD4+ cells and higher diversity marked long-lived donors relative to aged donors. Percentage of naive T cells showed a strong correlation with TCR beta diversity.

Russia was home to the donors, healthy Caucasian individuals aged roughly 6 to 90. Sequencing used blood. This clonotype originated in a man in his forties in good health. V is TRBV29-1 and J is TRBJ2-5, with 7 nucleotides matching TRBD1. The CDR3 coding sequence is TGCAGCGTAGACAGGGTTGCCGAAGAGACCCAGTACTTC. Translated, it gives CSVDRVAEETQYF.